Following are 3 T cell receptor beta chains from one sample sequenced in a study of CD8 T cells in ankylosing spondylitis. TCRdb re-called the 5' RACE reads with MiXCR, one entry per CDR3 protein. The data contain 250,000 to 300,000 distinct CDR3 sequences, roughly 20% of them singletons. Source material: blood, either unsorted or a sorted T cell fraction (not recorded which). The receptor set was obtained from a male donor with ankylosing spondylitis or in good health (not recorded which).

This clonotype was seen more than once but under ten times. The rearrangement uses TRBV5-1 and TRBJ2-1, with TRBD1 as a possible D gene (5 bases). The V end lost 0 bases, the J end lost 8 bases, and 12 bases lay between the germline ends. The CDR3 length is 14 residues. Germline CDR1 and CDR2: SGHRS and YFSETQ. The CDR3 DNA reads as TGCGCCAGCAGCTTGGAAGCAGGGTGGGATGAGCAGTTCTTC. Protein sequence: CASSLEAGWDEQFF.

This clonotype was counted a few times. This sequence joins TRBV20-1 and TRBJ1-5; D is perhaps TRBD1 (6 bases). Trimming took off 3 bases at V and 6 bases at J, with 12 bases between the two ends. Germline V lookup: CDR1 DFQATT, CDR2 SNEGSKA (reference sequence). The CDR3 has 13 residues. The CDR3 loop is CSARFQGRQPQHF. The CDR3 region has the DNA TGCAGTGCTAGGTTTCAGGGGCGTCAGCCCCAGCATTTT.

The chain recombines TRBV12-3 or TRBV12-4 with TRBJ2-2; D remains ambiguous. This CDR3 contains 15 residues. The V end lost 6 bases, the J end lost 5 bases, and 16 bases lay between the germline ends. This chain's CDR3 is CASSLSSLGTGELFF. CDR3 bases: TGTGCCAGCAGCCTATCCTCGTTGGGGACCGGGGAGCTGTTTTTT.